This TCR beta chain was recorded in a study of shared clonotypes between healthy human individuals (dated by TCRdb to 2020 to 2021). Looking at the study overall: A few men and a couple of women, aged 18 to 49 years, made up the cohort. Different laboratories and diverse techniques were used to prepare libraries and sequence TCR repertoires, to increase sequencing depth and limit assay-specific biases. The study deeply sequenced blood TCR repertoires of five healthy adults to estimate repertoire size and the extent of clonotype sharing between individuals. Per donor, three plates each were used for CD4 naive and CD4 memory, two for CD8 naive, and one for CD8 memory. Leukapheresis yielded between about 0.9 and 9.5 billion PBMCs per donor. The study at large found these results: Higher generation probabilities were observed for clonotypes shared by all four sorted-subset donors than for non-shared clonotypes. Pairwise subsampling indicated that sequencing depth was expected to affect the degree of clonotype sharing among donors. Even with the large sequencing depth, rarefaction of the sorted-subset datasets indicated that sequencing was incomplete. Estimated clonotype richness was generally larger for naive than for memory subsets. Only blood was sampled, and tissue TCR repertoires likely differ from those in blood. About 5% of naive CD4, 3.5% of naive CD8, 2.3% of memory CD4, and approximately 0.4% of memory CD8 clonotypes were shared across several donors. The genetic and exposure-history diversity represented was limited by the small number of donors.

CDR1 and CDR2 (SGDLS, YYNGEE) derive from the germline V gene. CDR3 length: 15 amino acids, cysteine to phenylalanine. The kept DNA is CDR3 alone, 45 bases in frame from the first base. V was cut back by 3 bases and J by 6 bases, leaving a gap of 18 bases between them. Healthy HIV-negative adults with no recently reported acute infections or vaccinations were included as donors. Only Caucasian adults living in Nashville, Tennessee, USA were represented among the donors. Magnetic negative selection was used to enrich CD4+ T cells, after which naive cells were positively selected on CD45RA and the negative fraction became the memory subset. After blood collection by leukapheresis, PBMCs were isolated using Ficoll-Histopaque density gradient centrifugation and then cryopreserved in the vapor phase of liquid nitrogen. Purity and quantity of every magnetically sorted T cell population were checked by analytical flow cytometry. Genomic DNA was isolated from every sorted fraction and measured by UV absorbance on a Nanodrop 2000c.

Using the deep immunoSEQ assay, multiplex PCR amplified TCR CDR3 regions from genomic DNA. Genomic DNA extracted from each cell subset was distributed evenly over all wells of several immunoSEQ 96-well plates, and each plate served as one replicate. For sorted subsets, about 200 ng genomic DNA, equal to 30,000 to 35,000 T cell genomes, was loaded into each replicate PCR. Purified libraries were measured with a Qubit 3.0 fluorometer, size-checked on a Bioanalyzer 2100, and measured again with the KAPA Library Quantification kit. Every immunoSEQ 96-well plate was sequenced on a dedicated single-read 150-cycle Illumina NextSeq 550 flow cell. The published analysis was carried out like this. The immunoSEQ output contained only junctional sequences without quality scores, so filtering could not match that applied to full-length reads. Sequences were annotated with PyIR, a Python wrapper for IgBLAST v1.9, using IMGT germline references to assign V/J genes and CDR3. Reads with weak V/J assignments (E-value above 1e-6), missing CDR3, stop codons, out-of-frame junctions, or ambiguous translated residues were removed. A V3J clonotype was defined by an identical inferred V gene, J gene, and CDR3 amino acid sequence. To compute the percentage overlap between repertoires, the number of shared unique clonotypes was divided by the size of the smaller repertoire. RTK rarefaction, the Chao1 estimator, and Recon v2.1 estimates of unobserved clonotypes were used to assess repertoire richness. OLGA was used to compute generation probabilities for all TCRbeta clonotypes that the gDNA method yielded from a few donors. This immuneACCESS table, as held by TCRdb, lists in-frame sequences with V and J called but not all clones. Of the missing ones, under half trace to an unresolved V gene in checked studies; the others have no known cause. That table gives V, J and clone size, and the DNA gave D and trimming. The sample contains 2.5 million or so clones, around 90% of them found a single time. The ten most abundant clones make up roughly 0.13% of the sample.

A remark on this clone: The antigen this receptor binds is unknown. Base qualities were left out, and no much larger clone turns up one base away.

The source is a man between 18 and 29 years old in good health. Source material: naive CD4+ T cells sorted from blood. This specimen's cell subset or site label, per the study, means: CD45RA+ positively selected. The rearrangement joined TRBV9 to TRBJ1-2, with TRBD1 tentatively as D gene (6 bases match). The CDR3 reads as follows: CASSAGTGTMDGYTF. The sequenced DNA: TGTGCCAGCAGCGCCGGAACCGGGACAATGGATGGCTACACCTTC.